These 31 T cell receptor beta chains were all obtained from the same sample, sequenced in a study of regulatory T cells in long-lasting Graves disease. With iRepertoire HTBI primers and Arm-PCR of CDR3 regions, TCR beta libraries were built. TCRdb processed the multiplex PCR reads anew with MiXCR; each CDR3 protein has one entry. This sample carries about 220,000 distinct CDR3 sequences, roughly 19% of them seen once, and the ten largest clones take approximately 12%. Time point noted: newly diagnosed GD, antithyroid drugs for less than 3 months. The TCR library was prepared using RNA isolated from PBMCs. These data were also filed under a second study, of T cells in Graves' hyperthyroidism and ophthalmopathy.

The sequenced sample was peripheral blood mononuclear cells (PBMCs), obtained at new diagnosis, from a patient treated with antithyroid drugs. The receptors were gathered from a woman aged 30 to 39 with Graves disease.

The DNA of the CDR3 is TGTGCCAGCAGCTCGCAAGGTAATCAGCCCCAGCATTTT. Amino acid sequence: CASSSQGNQPQHF. This chain connects TRBV3-1 to TRBJ1-5; D gene ambiguous. Germline V gene data show CDR1 as LGHDT and CDR2 as YNNKEL (reference sequence). Trimming took 5 bases from V and 4 from J, leaving 9 bases between them. CDR3 length: 13 residues. Full variable domain (missing parts from reference TRBV3-1 and TRBJ1-5): DTAVSQTPKYLVTQMGNDKSIKCEQNLGHDTMYWYKQDSKKFLKIMFSYNNKELIINETVPNRFSPKSPDKAHLNLHINSLELGDSAVYFCASSSQGNQPQHFGDGTRLSIL.

On this clonotype: A much larger clonotype is one base distant, so this may be a read error. The rearrangement uses TRBV7-9 and TRBJ2-5, with TRBD2 as a possible D gene (7 bases). CDR3 size: 15 residues. Germline CDR1 SEHNR, CDR2 FQNEAQ (reference sequence). CDR3 protein: CASTRGGGIQETRYF. The CDR3 bases are TGTGCCAGCACCCGAGGGGGGGGAATCCAAGAGACCCGGTACTTC.

This sequence joins TRBV11-2 and TRBJ1-6, with a tentative D call TRBD1 (5 bases). This CDR3 region has 18 residues. Trimming cost V 5 bases and J 1 base, with 18 bases left between them. Germline assignment: CDR1 SGHAT and CDR2 FQNNGV. The CDR3 region is CASSNRPGGRSYNSPLHF. The CDR3 DNA reads as TGTGCCAGCAGCAACCGACCCGGGGGTAGGTCCTATAATTCACCCCTCCACTTT.

This clonotype was picked up many times. The CDR3 spells CASSFLRQGYEQYF. DNA of the CDR3: TGTGCCAGCAGCTTCCTTCGGCAGGGGTACGAGCAGTACTTC. The rearrangement uses TRBV11-2 and TRBJ2-7; TRBD1 might be the D (6 bases). The CDR3 covers 14 residues. The V gene's germline CDR1 is SGHAT and CDR2 FQNNGV. Trimming cost V 3 bases and J 4 bases, with 13 bases left between them.

This clonotype was recorded only once. This is likely an artifact of a read error, given a far larger clone one base away. This rearrangement joins TRBV28 to TRBJ2-3, with 12 bases lining up with TRBD2. CDR3 length: 16 amino acids. From germline, CDR1 is MDHEN and CDR2 SYDVKM. Trimming cost V 3 bases and J 3 bases; bases outside gene matches: 4. This CDR3 reads CASSLGLAGETDTQYF. As DNA, the CDR3 is TGTGCCAGCAGTTTGGGACTAGCGGGCGAAACAGATACGCAGTATTTT.

To note about this clonotype: Compared with germline, one end of the junction differs, possibly owing to a read error. This chain connects TRBV18 to TRBJ1-2; 7 nucleotides align to TRBD1. The CDR3 has 15 amino acids. Germline CDR1 is KGHSH and CDR2 is LQKENI. The CDR3 spells CASSPLDRENYGHTF. CDR3 coding DNA: TGTGCCAGCTCACCACTAGACAGGGAAAACTATGGCCACACCTTC.

This clonotype has a handful of counts. CDR3 residues: CASSLILAGGFVNEQYF. Here the CDR3 DNA reads TGCGCCAGCAGCTTGATACTAGCGGGAGGCTTTGTGAACGAGCAGTACTTC. The V gene is TRBV5-1, the J gene TRBJ2-7; TRBD2 aligns across 12 bases. The V and J ends lost 1 base and 5 bases, in that order; junction bases with no gene match: 10. The CDR3 contains 17 residues. CDR1 is SGHRS, CDR2 YFSETQ, per germline. Based on the CDR3 plus reference TRBV5-1 and TRBJ2-7, the full variable domain is KAGVTQTPRYLIKTRGQQVTLSCSPISGHRSVSWYQQTPGQGLQFLFEYFSETQRNKGNFPGRFSGRQFSNSRSEMNVSTLELGDSALYLCASSLILAGGFVNEQYFGPGTRLTVT.

This clonotype has at least ten counts. The J gene is TRBJ1-3, the V gene TRBV19; D call uncertain. Germline CDR1 LNHDA, CDR2 SQIVND (reference sequence). Trimming took off 9 bases at V and 2 bases at J, with 8 bases between the two ends. This CDR3 is built from 12 residues. The CDR3, as DNA: TGTGCCAGCGAGCGGGCTGGAAACACCATATATTTT. Translating it yields CASERAGNTIYF. Full variable domain (rest looked up from reference TRBV19 and TRBJ1-3): DGGITQSPKYLFRKEGQNVTLSCEQNLNHDAMYWYRQDPGQGLRLIYYSQIVNDFQKGDIAEGYSVSREKKESFPLTVTSAQKNPTAFYLCASERAGNTIYFGEGSWLTVV.

This clonotype was seen only a few times. A much larger clone differs from this one at a single base, so this may be a read error. The chain combines TRBV12-3 or TRBV12-4 with TRBJ2-3; 7 bases line up with TRBD1. The CDR3 extends over 17 amino acids. In DNA, the CDR3 is TGTGCCGGCAGAAAGCGCCGGGACAGCCCTAGCACAGATACGCAGTATTTT. It codes for CAGRKRRDSPSTDTQYF.

This chain links TRBV7-3 with TRBJ2-3; D call uncertain. The CDR3 length is 13 residues. The germline CDR1 and CDR2 sequences are SGHTA and FQGTGA. With 3 bases removed from V and 2 bases from J, the gap between germline ends came to 6 bases. The chain's CDR3 is CASSLEHTDTQYF. Written as DNA, the CDR3 is TGTGCCAGCAGCTTGGAACACACAGATACGCAGTATTTT. The full variable domain, its missing parts supplied by reference TRBV7-3 and TRBJ2-3, is GAGVSQTPSNKVTEKGKYVELRCDPISGHTALYWYRQSLGQGPEFLIYFQGTGAADDSGLPNDRFFAVRPEGSVSTLKIQRTERGDSAVYLCASSLEHTDTQYFGPGTRLTVL.

Ten or more counts support this clonotype. The chain carries TRBV27 and TRBJ2-3; tentative D call: TRBD1 (6 bases). This CDR3 region has 11 residues. V lost 6 bases and J 9 bases, leaving 10 bases between the germline ends. Germline CDR1 MNHEY, CDR2 SMNVEV (reference sequence). The CDR3, as DNA: TGTGCCAGCAGGACAGGAAGAACGCAGTATTTT. This codes for CASRTGRTQYF.

CDR3 sequence reads: CASSLMGAGGADTQYF. CDR3 DNA sequence: TGTGCCAGCAGTTTGATGGGAGCGGGGGGTGCAGATACGCAGTATTTT. The V call is TRBV7-9, the J call TRBJ2-3, with TRBD2 identical over 9 bases. V lost 6 bases to trimming and J lost 4 bases; unmatched junction nucleotides: 11. The CDR3 totals 16 residues. Germline CDR1 and CDR2: SEHNR and FQNEAQ (reference sequence).

This clonotype was seen many times. The chain has TRBV6-1 and TRBJ2-5, with D unclear. V gave up 6 bases and J gave up 5 bases, with 25 bases separating them. The CDR3 has 17 amino acids. The germline CDR1 and CDR2 sequences are MNHNS and SASEGT. This CDR3 is CASSQTRGQTGPETQYF. The CDR3 DNA reads as TGTGCCAGCAGCCAAACCCGAGGCCAGACCGGCCCGGAGACCCAGTACTTC.

This clonotype was counted ten times or more. The genes are TRBV27 and TRBJ1-4; D unclear. The CDR3 loop spans 13 amino acids. Trimming removed 1 base from V and 5 bases from J, with 5 bases in between. Looked up from germline, CDR1 is MNHEY and CDR2 is SMNVEV (reference sequence). CDR3 loop: CASSLLRNEKLFF. CDR3 sequence (DNA): TGTGCCAGCAGTTTATTAAGGAATGAAAAACTGTTTTTT.

In the case of this clonotype: This likely stems from a read error, as it lies one base from a far larger clone. V and J are TRBV2 and TRBJ2-7; D possibly corresponds to TRBD1 (6 bases). Trimming cost V 6 bases and J 5 bases, with 20 bases left between them. Germline V lookup: CDR1 SNHLY, CDR2 FYNNEI. The CDR3 is made up of 15 amino acids. CDR3 nucleotide sequence: TGTGCCAGCAGCCCCCAGGGGCAGGGGACGAACGAGCAGTACTTC. It translates to CASSPQGQGTNEQYF. The full variable domain, completed using reference TRBV2 and TRBJ2-7, is EPEVTQTPSHQVTQMGQEVILRCVPISNHLYFYWYRQILGQKVEFLVSFYNNEISEKSEIFDDQFSVERPDGSNFTLKIRSTKLEDSAMYFCASSPQGQGTNEQYFGPGTRLTVT.

The chain uses TRBV28 and TRBJ2-5; D may be TRBD2 (6 bases). This CDR3 comprises 12 residues. Looked up from germline, CDR1 is MDHEN and CDR2 is SYDVKM. V lost 5 bases and J 5 bases, leaving 9 bases between the germline ends. The chain's CDR3 is CASSGGRETQYF. Written as DNA, the CDR3 is TGTGCCAGCAGTGGGGGGAGGGAGACCCAGTACTTC.

This chain connects TRBV27 to TRBJ1-6; D is perhaps TRBD1 (5 bases). This CDR3 comprises 14 residues. CDR1 and CDR2 (germline): MNHEY, SMNVEV (reference sequence). Trimming removed 2 bases at V and 7 bases at J, with 9 bases between. CDR3: CASSLQGWNSPLHF. The CDR3 coding sequence is TGTGCCAGCAGTTTACAGGGCTGGAATTCACCCCTCCACTTT.

J is TRBJ2-2 and V is TRBV3-1; D unclear. The CDR3 covers 22 residues. Germline CDR1 is LGHDT and CDR2 is YNNKEL (reference sequence). V lost 0 bases, J lost 0 bases, and 26 bases lay in between. Written as DNA, the CDR3 is TGTGCCAGCAGCCAAGAGCCCCACTCCCAGTGGACGCGGCTCGCGAACACCGGGGAGCTGTTTTTT. Amino acids: CASSQEPHSQWTRLANTGELFF.

As for this clonotype: This likely came from a read error, as a far larger clone is one base away. The chain joins TRBV7-8 to TRBJ1-6; a weak D match, TRBD1 (6 bases). Trimming pared 8 bases from V and 11 bases from J, leaving 22 bases between. The germline gives CDR1 SGHVS, CDR2 FQNEAQ. The CDR3 extends over 15 amino acids. This CDR3 reads CASRSDRIRGPPLHF. In DNA form, the CDR3 reads TGTGCCAGCCGTTCTGACAGGATACGAGGTCCACCCCTCCACTTT.

This clonotype has at least ten counts. This chain links TRBV7-9 with TRBJ2-5, with D tentatively TRBD1 (5 bases). CDR3 length: 14 residues. Trimming took 1 base from V and 3 from J, leaving 9 bases between them. Germline values: CDR1 SEHNR, CDR2 FQNEAQ (reference sequence). The CDR3 nucleotides are TGTGCCAGCAGCTTAGGACAGCACAAAGAGACCCAGTACTTC. Translating it yields CASSLGQHKETQYF. Filled out from reference TRBV7-9 and TRBJ2-5, the complete variable domain reads DTGVSQNPRHKITKRGQNVTFRCDPISEHNRLYWYRQTLGQGPEFLTYFQNEAQLEKSRLLSDRFSAERPKGSFSTLEIQRTEQGDSAMYLCASSLGQHKETQYFGPGTRLLVL.

This clonotype was found many times. The chain has TRBV30 and TRBJ2-7; a weak D match, TRBD1 (5 bases). The CDR3 length is 12 residues. V lost 3 bases to trimming and J lost 4 bases, with 10 bases between them. Germline V gene sequence: CDR1 GTSNPN, CDR2 SVGIG (reference sequence). The CDR3 loop is CAWSDQGYEQYF. The CDR3 nucleotides read TGTGCCTGGAGCGATCAGGGATACGAGCAGTACTTC.

The chain combines TRBV27 with TRBJ2-7, with 8 bases that match TRBD2. J gave up 5 bases and V 2 bases, and 5 bases lay outside the gene matches. The CDR3 is made up of 14 amino acids. Looked up from germline, CDR1 is MNHEY and CDR2 is SMNVEV (reference sequence). CDR3 in amino acids: CASSLTSGSDEQYF. In DNA, the CDR3 is TGTGCCAGCAGTTTAACCAGCGGGAGCGACGAGCAGTACTTC.

There are many counts of this clonotype. The V and J genes are TRBV19 and TRBJ2-7; D is possibly TRBD1 or TRBD2 (5 bases each). The V and J ends lost 1 base and 0 bases respectively, with 13 bases between them. The germline CDR1 and CDR2 sequences are LNHDA and SQIVND (reference sequence). CDR3 length equals 16 residues. CDR3: CASSIGSGTSSYEQYF. In DNA form, the CDR3 reads TGTGCCAGTAGTATAGGGTCCGGGACGTCCTCCTACGAGCAGTACTTC.

This clonotype was seen at least ten times. The J gene is TRBJ2-2, the V gene TRBV29-1; unclear D gene. Trimming shortened V by 4 bases and J by 1 base, and 7 bases separated the two germline ends. The germline V gene has CDR1 SQVTM and CDR2 ANQGSEA. The length of the CDR3 is 13 residues. CDR3 DNA: TGCAGCGTTGGGTCCGGGAACACCGGGGAGCTGTTTTTT. It translates to CSVGSGNTGELFF.

This clonotype came up once. This chain links TRBV11-3 with TRBJ2-2; tentatively, D is TRBD1 (5 bases). V lost 0 bases, J lost 3 bases, and 14 bases lay in between. CDR3 length equals 17 residues. Per the germline V gene, CDR1 is SGHNT and CDR2 is YENEEA. The CDR3 sequence is CASSLDSQGFDTGELFF. CDR3 in DNA: TGTGCCAGCAGCTTAGATAGTCAGGGCTTCGACACCGGGGAGCTGTTTTTT.

This clonotype has just one count. This chain links TRBV11-2 with TRBJ2-4; 7 bases are shared with TRBD2. Matching the DNA end better, TRBJ2-5 makes the J call doubtful. This CDR3 has 16 residues. Per the germline V gene, CDR1 is SGHAT and CDR2 is FQNNGV. This CDR3 is CASSPNRFAGAETQYF. In DNA, the CDR3 is TGTGCCAGCAGCCCCAACCGTTTTGCGGGAGCTGAGACCCAGTACTTC.

The sample holds a few counts of this clonotype. The chain links TRBV12-3 or TRBV12-4 to TRBJ1-4; no clear D gene. CDR3 length: 16 amino acids. Trimming left V 4 bases short and J 0 bases short, with 12 bases between. The CDR3 loop is CASSSWMGTTNEKLFF. The CDR3 coding sequence is TGTGCCAGCAGTTCTTGGATGGGGACAACTAATGAAAAACTGTTTTTT.

This clonotype was found a few times. The CDR3 spells CASSLGQGFGNTIYF. CDR3 sequence (DNA): TGTGCCAGTAGTTTGGGACAGGGCTTCGGAAACACCATATATTTT. This sequence joins TRBV19 and TRBJ1-3, with TRBD1 matching 9 bases. The CDR3 spans 15 residues. Germline V CDR1 and CDR2: LNHDA, SQIVND (reference sequence). Trimming took 5 bases from V and 4 from J; bases not matched to a gene: 6.

This chain joins TRBV18 and TRBJ2-6; D not certain. The CDR3 consists of 16 residues. Germline CDR1 KGHSH, CDR2 LQKENI. Trimming removed 3 bases from V and 1 base from J, with 10 bases in between. CDR3 nucleotide sequence: TGTGCCAGCTCACCTCCATCACTTTCTGGGGCCAACGTCCTGACTTTC. Amino acids: CASSPPSLSGANVLTF.

The rearrangement joins TRBV7-2 to TRBJ2-5, with TRBD1 as a possible D gene (5 bases). Germline CDR1 SGHTA, CDR2 FQGNSA. Trimming shortened V by 0 bases and J by 5 bases, and 16 bases separated the two germline ends. CDR3 size: 16 residues. CDR3 sequence: CASSLANLRVRETQYF. The CDR3 DNA reads TGTGCCAGCAGCTTAGCGAATCTCAGGGTTAGGGAGACCCAGTACTTC.

This clonotype appeared many times. This chain joins TRBV2 and TRBJ2-1, with D maybe TRBD2 (5 bases). V lost 3 bases and J lost 0, with 9 bases in between. The V gene's germline CDR1 is SNHLY and CDR2 FYNNEI. The CDR3 covers 15 residues. DNA for the CDR3: TGTGCCAGCAGTGAGCAGCGGAGCTCCTACAATGAGCAGTTCTTC. This sequence encodes CASSEQRSSYNEQFF.